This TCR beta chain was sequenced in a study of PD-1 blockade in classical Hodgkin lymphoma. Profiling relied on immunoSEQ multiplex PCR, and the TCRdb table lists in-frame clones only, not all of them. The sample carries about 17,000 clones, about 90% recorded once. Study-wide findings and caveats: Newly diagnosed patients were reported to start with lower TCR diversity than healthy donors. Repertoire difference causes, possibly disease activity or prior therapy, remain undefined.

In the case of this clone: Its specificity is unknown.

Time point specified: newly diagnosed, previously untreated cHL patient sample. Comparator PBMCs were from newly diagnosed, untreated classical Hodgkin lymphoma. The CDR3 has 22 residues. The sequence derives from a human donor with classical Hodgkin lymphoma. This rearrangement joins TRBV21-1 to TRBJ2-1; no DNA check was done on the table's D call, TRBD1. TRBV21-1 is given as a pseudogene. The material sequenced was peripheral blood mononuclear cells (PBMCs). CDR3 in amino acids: CASSKALGDTTIHQPSYNEQFF. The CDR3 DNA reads TGTGCCAGCAGCAAAGCGCTCGGGGACACAACGATCCACCAACCATCCTACAATGAGCAGTTCTTC.